This T cell receptor beta chain was captured by sequencing in a study of multiple sclerosis patients with progressive multifocal leukoencephalopathy. Study-wide points: It is unclear whether the findings reflect JC virus infection or general immunocompromise. TRBV and TRBJ usage showed no common pattern when PML developed.

The time point here: around eleven months of natalizumab therapy. About this clone itself: The antigen is undetermined.

The assay was run at survey level. The data were produced by immunoSEQ multiplex PCR, yet TCRdb's version contains in-frame clones alone and is incomplete. The sample holds tens of thousands of clones, 85% to 90% seen once. Sample: PBMCs, taken from a patient treated with natalizumab. This clonotype was obtained from a human donor with multiple sclerosis.

The CDR3 DNA sequence: TGCGCCAGCAGCTCGATACAGGGTAACTATGGCTACACCTTC. Amino acid sequence: CASSSIQGNYGYTF. This sequence joins TRBV5-1 and TRBJ1-2, with a possible D match to TRBD1 (6 bases). Between the trimmed V and J ends, which lost 3 bases and 1 base, there was a span of 10 bases. This CDR3 contains 14 residues. Germline loops: CDR1 SGHRS, CDR2 YFSETQ.